These 8 T cell receptor beta chains share one sample of origin, sequenced in a study of blood T cell repertoires in COVID-19. Measured with immunoSEQ multiplex PCR; TCRdb has only the in-frame clones, and not every one. The data show about 180,000 clones, 75% to 85% seen once. Sequencing was performed on peripheral blood. These receptors were obtained from a human donor in a cohort sampled during active COVID-19.

The chain couples TRBV28 to TRBJ1-4; the D gene is possibly TRBD1 (6 bases). Trimming cost V 6 bases and J 1 base, with 21 bases left between them. CDR1 MDHEN and CDR2 SYDVKM come from the germline V gene. CDR3 length: 18 amino acids. The CDR3 coding sequence is TGTGCCAGCAGCCGCCAGGGGCTTAGAGGTGGAACTAATGAAAAACTGTTTTTT. Translating it yields CASSRQGLRGGTNEKLFF.

This clone was counted a single time. The chain joins TRBV9 to TRBJ2-5, with TRBD2 matching 8 bases. CDR1 and CDR2 (germline): SGDLS, YYNGEE. Losses at the gene ends were 3 bases for V and 5 bases for J; bases not matched to a gene: 12. The CDR3 loop spans 16 amino acids. The CDR3 DNA reads as TGTGCCAGCAGCGCTGGGGCAGGGACTAGTTGGGAGACCCAGTACTTC. Protein: CASSAGAGTSWETQYF.

J is TRBJ1-5 and V is TRBV19, with TRBD1 identical over 9 bases. Germline CDR1 is LNHDA and CDR2 is SQIVND (reference sequence). The CDR3 covers 15 residues. The ends lost 5 bases at V and 3 bases at J; junction bases unmatched: 5. CDR3 nucleotides: TGTGCCAGTAGTCCCGGGACAGGGAACAATCAGCCCCAGCATTTT. Its translation is CASSPGTGNNQPQHF.

V gene TRBV29-1 combines with J gene TRBJ2-7; TRBD2 agrees at 15 bases. CDR3 length: 16 amino acids. The trim removed 8 bases at V and 1 base at J, leaving 9 bases unmatched. Per germline, CDR1 SQVTM and CDR2 ANQGSEA. CDR3 amino acids: CSPDGGLAGGSYEQYF. In DNA form, the CDR3 reads TGCAGCCCAGACGGCGGACTAGCGGGAGGGTCCTACGAGCAGTACTTC.

The V gene is TRBV27, the J gene TRBJ2-7, with TRBD2 as a possible D gene (6 bases). This CDR3 is 16 amino acids long. V gave up 5 bases and J gave up 4 bases, with 21 bases separating them. Germline CDR1 and CDR2: MNHEY and SMNVEV (reference sequence). The CDR3 DNA sequence: TGTGCCAGCAGTCCTCACGGGAGACCCATAGCGTACGAGCAGTACTTC. Encoded protein: CASSPHGRPIAYEQYF.

The genes are TRBV6-6 and TRBJ2-7; tentative D call: TRBD1 (5 bases). Germline CDR1 and CDR2: MNHNY and SVGAGI (reference sequence). V lost 2 bases and J lost 3, with 11 bases in between. CDR3 length: 14 residues. The DNA of the CDR3 is TGTGCCAGCAGTTACGTGGGCAGGGACTACGAGCAGTACTTC. It encodes CASSYVGRDYEQYF.

The gene calls are TRBV18 and TRBJ2-7, with no clear D. Per germline, CDR1 KGHSH and CDR2 LQKENI. The V end lost 6 bases, the J end lost 1 base, and 4 bases lay between the germline ends. The CDR3 consists of 11 residues. CDR3 DNA: TGTGCCAGCTCCCAATCCTACGAGCAGTACTTC. Translated: CASSQSYEQYF.

The chain couples TRBV6-6 to TRBJ1-2; 10 bases match TRBD1. Germline CDR1 reads MNHNY; CDR2 reads SVGAGI (reference sequence). J lost 2 bases, V lost 6 bases, and 6 bases had no gene match. The length of the CDR3 is 15 residues. The CDR3 sequence: CASSKGQGPNYGYTF. The CDR3 region has the DNA TGTGCCAGCAGCAAGGGACAGGGGCCAAACTATGGCTACACCTTC.